The 9 T cell receptor beta chains below were found in one sample sequenced in a study of identical twins. TCRdb analysed the 5' RACE reads with MiXCR anew, one entry per CDR3 protein. The top ten clones hold roughly 1.6% of a sample with about 690,000 distinct CDR3 sequences, roughly 6.2% of them seen once. Sequenced sample: naive T cells sorted from blood. The receptor set was obtained from a man between 18 and 35 years old in good health.

The chain combines TRBV14 with TRBJ2-5, with 10 bases that match TRBD2. V was pared by 5 bases and J by 2 bases, with 5 bases of the junction left unmatched. CDR3 length equals 15 residues. Germline V gene data show CDR1 as SGHDN and CDR2 as FVKESK. DNA of the CDR3: TGTGCCAGCAGCACTCGGACTAGCGGACAAGAGACCCAGTACTTC. Translation gives CASSTRTSGQETQYF. Looking up the rest from reference TRBV14 and TRBJ2-5 gives the full variable domain: EAGVTQFPSHSVIEKGQTVTLRCDPISGHDNLYWYRRVMGKEIKFLLHFVKESKQDESGMPNNRFLAERTGGTYSTLKVQPAELEDSGVYFCASSTRTSGQETQYFGPGTRLLVL.

This clonotype has ten or more counts. This sequence joins TRBV5-5 and TRBJ2-1; 8 bases fit TRBD1. The CDR3 consists of 16 residues. Trimming cost V 0 bases and J 3 bases; bases outside gene matches: 5. Germline V lookup: CDR1 SGHKS, CDR2 YYEKEE (reference sequence). CDR3: CASSLGTGMDYNEQFF. Written as DNA, the CDR3 is TGTGCCAGCAGCTTGGGGACAGGGATGGACTACAATGAGCAGTTCTTC.

The V gene is TRBV20-1, the J gene TRBJ1-1; no definite D call. This CDR3 has 13 amino acids. Germline V lookup: CDR1 DFQATT, CDR2 SNEGSKA (reference sequence). Trimming left V 1 base short and J 7 bases short, with 13 bases between. Here the CDR3 reads CSARGPTRLEAFF. CDR3 DNA sequence: TGCAGTGCTAGAGGTCCCACACGACTTGAAGCTTTCTTT.

The table lists this clonotype with many counts. The chain recombines TRBV20-1 with TRBJ2-7; D is possibly TRBD1 (6 bases). Germline V gene lookup returns CDR1 DFQATT and CDR2 SNEGSKA (reference sequence). The CDR3 is 14 amino acids. Trimming took 5 bases from V and 0 from J, leaving 14 bases between them. CDR3 sequence: CSAGTRTISYEQYF. CDR3 nucleotide sequence: TGCAGTGCTGGGACACGGACGATCTCCTACGAGCAGTACTTC.

This clonotype was seen more than once but under ten times. The gene calls are TRBV9 and TRBJ1-6; maybe TRBD1 (5 bases). Germline-derived CDR1 and CDR2 are SGDLS and YYNGEE. The germline V and J ends were trimmed by 0 bases and 6 bases, with 13 bases remaining between them. The CDR3 has 16 residues. The CDR3 coding sequence is TGTGCCAGCAGCGTAGAGGGGCAGATGCGTAATTCACCCCTCCACTTT. This sequence encodes CASSVEGQMRNSPLHF.

Many counts were recorded for this clonotype. CDR3 sequence reads: CASRYSGLAGLTGELFF. The CDR3 coding sequence is TGTGCCAGCAGATACAGTGGACTAGCGGGACTCACCGGGGAGCTGTTTTTT. The chain carries TRBV6-5 and TRBJ2-2, with 12 positions matching TRBD2. Trimming at V came to 6 bases and at J to 4 bases, leaving 9 bases not matched to a gene. Germline CDR1 reads MNHEY; CDR2 reads SVGAGI. The CDR3 has 17 amino acids.

The gene calls are TRBV15 and TRBJ2-5; D tentatively reads TRBD1 or TRBD2 (5 bases each). Germline V gives CDR1 LNHNV, CDR2 YYDKDF (reference sequence). Trimming took 3 bases from V and 6 from J, leaving 14 bases between them. The CDR3 spans 14 residues. The CDR3 bases are TGTGCCACCAGCAGTGGGGTGGGGGAGCAGACCCAGTACTTC. This encodes CATSSGVGEQTQYF. Full variable domain (remainder filled in from reference TRBV15 and TRBJ2-5): DAMVIQNPRYQVTQFGKPVTLSCSQTLNHNVMYWYQQKSSQAPKLLFHYYDKDFNNEADTPDNFQSRRPNTSFCFLDIRSPGLGDTAMYLCATSSGVGEQTQYFGPGTRLLVL.

In its sample, this clonotype was seen many times. The genes are TRBV7-2 and TRBJ2-1; TRBD2 matches at 9 bases. The germline V gene has CDR1 SGHTA and CDR2 FQGNSA. Losses at the gene ends were 2 bases for V and 4 bases for J; bases not matched to a gene: 0. The CDR3 is 14 residues long. The CDR3 coding sequence is TGTGCCAGCAGCTTAACTAGCGGGTACAATGAGCAGTTCTTC. It translates to CASSLTSGYNEQFF.

This clonotype was seen repeatedly, ten times or more. The chain couples TRBV29-1 to TRBJ2-5, with a possible D match to TRBD2 (5 bases). The CDR3 consists of 16 residues. The V end lost 4 bases, the J end lost 2 bases, and 20 bases lay between the germline ends. The germline V gene has CDR1 SQVTM and CDR2 ANQGSEA. The DNA of the CDR3 is TGCAGCGTTGGGGGAGCGGCAGCGGCCAATCAAGAGACCCAGTACTTC. Translated, it gives CSVGGAAAANQETQYF.